The rows below give T cell receptor beta chains drawn from one sample of a study of a mutant IDH1 vaccine in newly diagnosed glioma. For these TCRs, the target antigens are not known. Sequencing was performed with immunoSEQ multiplex PCR; in TCRdb, only in-frame clones are kept and a portion is missing. In the table there are nearly 35,000 clones, approximately 83% of which are singletons. Here the sequenced sample was PBMCs, taken from a glioma patient whose treatment included an IDH1 peptide vaccine. These receptors came from a young man with glioma. The CDR3 runs from the conserved cysteine through the conserved F or W. The order of the fields is V gene, J gene, clone size, D gene, CDR3 protein, CDR3 DNA. The D gene is left open where the match is weak. Not all rows give a size; the values are once, few, many and, for expanded clones, a class.

TRBV10-3	TRBJ1-2	NA	TRBD1	CAISDNMGTGPYGYTF	TGTGCCATCAGTGATAATATGGGGACAGGGCCTTATGGCTACACCTTC
TRBV4-1	TRBJ1-1	NA	NA	CASSPQVNTEAFF	TGCGCCAGCAGCCCTCAGGTTAACACTGAAGCTTTCTTT
TRBV7-9	TRBJ2-7	NA	NA	CASSLGTVGQYSYEQYF	TGTGCCAGCAGCTTAGGTACTGTGGGGCAGTACTCCTACGAGCAGTACTTC
TRBV19	TRBJ2-7	NA	NA	CASSKRTDEQYF	TGTGCCAGTAGTAAAAGGACAGACGAGCAGTACTTC
TRBV5-4	TRBJ2-7	NA	NA	CASSLRGYSPEQYF	TGTGCCAGCAGCTTGAGAGGTTATTCACCGGAGCAGTACTTC
TRBV2	TRBJ1-2	NA	NA	CASTIENRAYGYTF	TGTGCCAGCACCATCGAGAATAGGGCTTATGGCTACACCTTC
TRBV27	TRBJ2-1	NA	NA	CASSFYRSNEQFF	TGTGCCAGCAGTTTCTACAGGTCGAATGAGCAGTTCTTC
TRBV9	TRBJ1-1	NA	NA	CASSVTSRSEAFF	TGTGCCAGCAGCGTAACTTCCCGATCTGAAGCTTTCTTT
TRBV5-1	TRBJ2-7	NA	TRBD1	CASSNSGTGAYEQYF	TGCGCCAGCAGCAATTCTGGGACAGGAGCCTACGAGCAGTACTTC
TRBV19	TRBJ1-5	NA	TRBD1	CASSTTGAGQPQHF	TGTGCCAGTAGTACGACAGGGGCGGGGCAGCCCCAGCATTTT
TRBV7-9	TRBJ2-1	once	NA	CASSLDYNEQFF	TGTGCCAGCAGCTTAGACTACAATGAGCAGTTCTTC
TRBV30	TRBJ2-7	NA	TRBD1	CAWSSEDRGYEQYF	TGTGCCTGGAGTTCCGAAGACAGGGGTTACGAGCAGTACTTC
TRBV27	TRBJ1-5	NA	NA	CASSSRGQPQHF	TGTGCCAGCAGTTCTCGAGGTCAGCCCCAGCATTTT
TRBV5-1	TRBJ1-1	NA	TRBD1	CASSGWTGSLNTEAFF	TGCGCCAGCAGCGGATGGACAGGGTCCTTGAACACTGAAGCTTTCTTT
TRBV6-5	TRBJ1-1	NA	NA	CASSYTDKGTEAFF	TGTGCCAGCAGTTACACAGATAAGGGCACTGAAGCTTTCTTT
TRBV18	TRBJ1-1	NA	NA	CASSPPQFRGTNTEAFF	TGTGCCAGCTCACCACCACAGTTCCGGGGAACGAACACTGAAGCTTTCTTT
TRBV20-1	TRBJ1-1	NA	NA	CSARHRAEAFF	TGCAGTGCTAGACACAGAGCAGAAGCTTTCTTT
TRBV16	TRBJ1-5	few	NA	CASSQGNQPQHF	TGTGCCAGCAGCCAAGGGAATCAGCCCCAGCATTTT
TRBV2	TRBJ2-3	NA	TRBD2	CASSLRLAGSTDTQYF	TGTGCCAGCAGTTTGCGACTAGCGGGGTCCACAGATACGCAGTATTTT
TRBV18	TRBJ1-4	NA	NA	CASSLLGVGAATNEKLFF	TGTGCCAGCTCACTTCTCGGTGTTGGGGCCGCAACTAATGAAAAACTGTTTTTT
TRBV2	TRBJ1-2	once	NA	CASSEGRWQGGNYGYTF	TGTGCCAGCAGTGAAGGAAGGTGGCAGGGCGGTAACTATGGCTACACCTTC
TRBV14	TRBJ2-2	NA	TRBD2	CASSQDMWEGPTGELFF	TGTGCCAGCAGCCAAGATATGTGGGAGGGCCCTACCGGGGAGCTGTTTTTT
TRBV7-2	TRBJ1-1	NA	TRBD1	CASSLDRVHTEAFF	TGTGCCAGCAGCCTCGACAGGGTGCATACTGAAGCTTTCTTT
TRBV5-1	TRBJ2-2	once	TRBD1	CASSLTGGGNTGELFF	TGCGCCAGCAGCTTGACAGGGGGCGGTAACACCGGGGAGCTGTTTTTT
TRBV16	TRBJ1-4	NA	TRBD1	CASTSDRAARGLYNEKLFF	TGTGCCAGCACTTCGGACAGGGCAGCGCGAGGTCTCTATAATGAAAAACTGTTTTTT
TRBV9	TRBJ1-1	once	NA	CASSPWGGPNTEAFF	TGTGCCAGCAGCCCCTGGGGGGGGCCGAACACTGAAGCTTTCTTT
TRBV29-1	TRBJ2-7	few	NA	CSVESQSYEQYF	TGCAGCGTTGAATCCCAGTCCTACGAGCAGTACTTC
TRBV30	TRBJ1-1	NA	TRBD1	CAWSTGQGSTEAFF	TGTGCCTGGAGTACGGGACAGGGAAGCACTGAAGCTTTCTTT
TRBV7-2	TRBJ1-3	NA	NA	CASSLERVSGNTIYF	TGTGCCAGCAGCTTAGAACGGGTCTCTGGAAACACCATATATTTT
TRBV5-6	TRBJ2-7	NA	NA	CASSLGDSTYEQYF	TGTGCCAGCAGCTTGGGAGACAGTACCTACGAGCAGTACTTC
TRBV29-1	TRBJ1-2	NA	TRBD1	CSVFRDRGDGYTF	TGCAGCGTTTTCCGGGACAGGGGAGATGGCTACACCTTC